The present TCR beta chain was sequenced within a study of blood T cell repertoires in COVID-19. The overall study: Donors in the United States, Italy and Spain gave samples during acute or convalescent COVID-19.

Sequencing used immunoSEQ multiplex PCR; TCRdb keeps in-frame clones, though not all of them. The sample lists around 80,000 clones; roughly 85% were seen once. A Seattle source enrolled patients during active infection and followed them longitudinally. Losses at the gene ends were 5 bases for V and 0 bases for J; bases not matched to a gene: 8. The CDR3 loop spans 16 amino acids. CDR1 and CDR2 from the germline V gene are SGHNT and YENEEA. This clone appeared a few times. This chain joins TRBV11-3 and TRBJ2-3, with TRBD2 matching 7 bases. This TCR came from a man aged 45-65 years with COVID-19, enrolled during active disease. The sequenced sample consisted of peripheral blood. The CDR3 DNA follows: TGTGCCAGCAGCAGAAGAGGGACTACTAGCACAGATACGCAGTATTTT. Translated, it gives CASSRRGTTSTDTQYF.